This T cell receptor (beta chain) was identified during a study of T cells in Graves' hyperthyroidism and ophthalmopathy. Points on this clonotype: The antigen is not known. A read error may produce the germline difference seen at one junction end.

RNA transcripts provided the source from which TCR beta CDR3 regions were amplified. First-round RT-PCR with HTBI primers amplified the TCR CDR3 region. TCRdb passed the multiplex PCR reads through MiXCR, listing each CDR3 protein once. In the table there are 800,000 or so distinct CDR3 sequences, approximately 40% of which are singletons. The CDR3 is 12 amino acids. Germline CDR1 is WSHSY and CDR2 is SAAADI. Graves' hyperthyroidism without ophthalmopathy progression within 18 months was termed stable. PBMCs came from around 9.7 ml fresh peripheral blood. Study-level results: Progression to ophthalmopathy was predicted a median of 6.5 months early.

Sequencing input: blood. The sequence was obtained from a man aged 18 to 30 with Graves' hyperthyroidism. The J gene is TRBJ1-5, the V gene TRBV10-2; D unclear. For the CDR3, the DNA is TGTGCCAGCAAGGTCAGCGATCAGCCCCAGCATTTT. This translates into CASKVSDQPQHF.